Listed below are T cell receptor beta chains from one sample, sequenced in a study of blood T cell repertoires in COVID-19. Some clones are missing from TCRdb's copy, which holds only in-frame ones; the method was immunoSEQ multiplex PCR. The sample consists of roughly 210,000 clones, about 85% of them appearing once. Input material: peripheral blood. The origin of the receptors is a woman aged 80 or over with COVID-19, enrolled during active disease. CDR3s leave out the opening cysteine and the closing phenylalanine or tryptophan. Clone sizes are given selectively: once, few, many, or a class where the clone is expanded.

ASSEVLDTEAF | TRBJ1-1 | TRBV10-2 | -
ASSLGTSGDNEQF | TRBJ2-1 | TRBV5-1 | -
ARRGSWGQSSYNEQF | TRBJ2-1 | TRBV6-4 | -
ASSMTGTRSGIATNEKLF | TRBJ1-4 | TRBV19 | -
ASSRYGTSGVAADTQY | TRBJ2-3 | TRBV3-1/TRBV3-2 | -
ASSQVNSQSNQPQH | TRBJ1-5 | TRBV4-2 | -
ASSLLWGAGLY | TRBJ2-3 | TRBV7-2 | once
ASSQTRGTYEQY | TRBJ2-7 | TRBV3-1/TRBV3-2 | -
ASRTENQPQH | TRBJ1-5 | TRBV28 | -
ASSLSMVAGGGETQY | TRBJ2-5 | TRBV27 | -